The rows below give T cell receptor beta chains drawn from one sample of a study of T cells after yellow fever vaccination. TCRdb reprocessed the 5' RACE reads via MiXCR and lists one record per CDR3 protein. Among 450,000 to 650,000 distinct CDR3 sequences, roughly 12% were seen once, and the ten largest hold over 12%. The source material was PBMCs, sampled on the day of the yellow fever booster vaccination. The origin of the receptors is a man aged 30 to 39 who received the YFV17D yellow fever vaccine. The CDR3 runs from the conserved cysteine through the conserved F or W. A D gene is named only where the DNA matches it firmly. Not every row has a clone size; where given, it reads once, few, many or a size class.

>TRBJ2-5|NA|NA|TRBV5-4
CASSLKLAEETQYF
TGTGCCAGCAGCTTGAAACTAGCAGAAGAGACCCAGTACTTC
>TRBJ1-1|NA|NA|TRBV6-1
CASGGSRGSRNTEAFF
TGTGCCAGCGGGGGTTCCCGAGGCAGCAGGAACACTGAAGCTTTCTTT
>TRBJ2-1|few|NA|TRBV15
CATSSITDTAQFF
TGTGCCACCAGCAGTATTACGGACACGGCTCAGTTCTTC
>TRBJ2-7|NA|NA|TRBV14
CASSQDWRNQYF
TGTGCCAGCAGCCAAGATTGGAGGAACCAGTACTTC
>TRBJ2-5|many|NA|TRBV30
CAWSNSPSETQYF
TGTGCCTGGAGCAATTCCCCCTCAGAGACCCAGTACTTC
>TRBJ2-5|NA|TRBD2|TRBV11-2
CASSSVGLAVQETQYF
TGTGCCAGCAGCTCCGTGGGACTAGCGGTACAAGAGACCCAGTACTTC
>TRBJ2-7|few|NA|TRBV28
CATVWGYEQYF
TGTGCCACCGTTTGGGGCTACGAGCAGTACTTC
>TRBJ2-1|NA|NA|TRBV9
CASSGIDNEQFF
TGTGCCAGCAGTGGGATCGACAATGAGCAGTTCTTC
>TRBJ2-4|NA|NA|TRBV12-3/TRBV12-4
CASSGGPGAVGKNIQYF
TGTGCCAGCAGTGGGGGCCCGGGTGCGGTCGGCAAAAACATTCAGTACTTC
>TRBJ2-7|NA|TRBD1|TRBV29-1
CSVEGDSEQYF
TGCAGCGTTGAGGGGGACAGCGAGCAGTACTTC
>TRBJ1-5|NA|TRBD1|TRBV12-3/TRBV12-4
CASSQARTGGYRGSNQPQHF
TGTGCCAGCAGTCAAGCACGGACAGGGGGCTATCGCGGGAGCAATCAGCCCCAGCATTTT
>TRBJ2-1|NA|NA|TRBV27
CASSPGAASYNEQFF
TGTGCCAGCAGTCCGGGGGCGGCTTCCTACAATGAGCAGTTCTTC
>TRBJ1-5|NA|TRBD1|TRBV30
CAWSLTGGNQPQHF
TGTGCCTGGAGCTTGACAGGGGGCAATCAGCCCCAGCATTTT
>TRBJ2-7|many|NA|TRBV12-3/TRBV12-4
CASSLGPGSEQYF
TGTGCCAGCAGTTTAGGGCCGGGATCTGAGCAGTACTTC
>TRBJ2-1|NA|TRBD2|TRBV28
CASSIGLAGLYNEQFF
TGTGCCAGCAGTATAGGACTAGCGGGACTTTACAATGAGCAGTTCTTC
>TRBJ2-1|few|TRBD2|TRBV9
CASSVSGGHNEQFF
TGTGCCAGCAGCGTAAGCGGGGGCCACAATGAGCAGTTCTTC
>TRBJ2-1|NA|NA|TRBV3-1
CASSQDEKQFF
TGTGCCAGCAGCCAAGATGAGAAGCAGTTCTTC
>TRBJ2-3|few|NA|TRBV2
CASSAGRWYF
TGTGCCAGCAGTGCCGGTCGATGGTATTTT
>TRBJ2-1|NA|NA|TRBV5-4
CASSLSLGDEQFF
TGTGCCAGCAGCTTGTCCCTTGGTGATGAGCAGTTCTTC
>TRBJ1-2|NA|NA|TRBV30
CAWLGGGNYGYTF
TGTGCCTGGTTAGGGGGAGGCAACTATGGCTACACCTTC
>TRBJ2-3|NA|TRBD2|TRBV5-1
CASSLPTSGSFTDTQYF
TGCGCCAGCAGCTTGCCGACTAGCGGGAGTTTCACAGATACGCAGTATTTT
>TRBJ2-7|NA|NA|TRBV15
CATSRDLGTYEQYF
TGTGCCACCAGCAGAGATCTGGGTACCTACGAGCAGTACTTC
>TRBJ2-7|few|NA|TRBV7-2
CASSPSRYEQYF
TGTGCCAGCAGTCCCTCTCGTTACGAGCAGTACTTC
>TRBJ2-3|NA|TRBD1|TRBV20-1
CSAQGASHRPDTQYF
TGCAGTGCTCAGGGGGCTAGCCACAGGCCAGATACGCAGTATTTT
>TRBJ1-2|few|NA|TRBV20-1
CSARDIEMTSNYGYTF
TGCAGTGCTAGAGACATCGAGATGACTTCTAACTATGGCTACACCTTC
>TRBJ2-5|NA|TRBD2|TRBV11-3
CASSERLAGAQETQYF
TGTGCCAGCAGCGAAAGGCTAGCGGGAGCCCAAGAGACCCAGTACTTC
>TRBJ2-4|NA|TRBD1|TRBV3-1
CASSRGQGSNIQYF
TGTGCCAGCAGCCGGGGACAGGGAAGTAACATTCAGTACTTC
>TRBJ1-1|NA|NA|TRBV7-2
CASSLAPGHNTEAFF
TGTGCCAGCAGCTTAGCCCCGGGCCATAACACTGAAGCTTTCTTT
>TRBJ2-5|few|NA|TRBV6-2/TRBV6-3
CASSPIVGAGETQYF
TGTGCCAGCAGCCCCATCGTTGGAGCGGGAGAGACCCAGTACTTC
>TRBJ2-5|NA|NA|TRBV29-1
CSVALGNQETQYF
TGCAGCGTTGCTCTCGGGAACCAAGAGACCCAGTACTTC
>TRBJ2-5|NA|NA|TRBV27
CASSFSRGQHQETQYF
TGTGCCAGCAGTTTTTCCCGGGGGCAACACCAAGAGACCCAGTACTTC
>TRBJ2-1|few|TRBD1|TRBV6-2/TRBV6-3
CASSPSRGQTSRFF
TGTGCCAGCAGTCCCTCGAGGGGGCAAACCTCAAGGTTCTTC
>TRBJ2-3|NA|NA|TRBV7-2
CASSLAQHGVTQYF
TGTGCCAGCAGCTTAGCCCAACATGGGGTTACGCAGTATTTT
>TRBJ1-2|NA|NA|TRBV27
CASRPQGANYGYTF
TGTGCCAGCAGGCCACAGGGTGCTAACTATGGCTACACCTTC
>TRBJ2-3|NA|TRBD2|TRBV7-2
CASSFGGLAVDTQYF
TGTGCCAGCAGCTTCGGCGGACTAGCGGTAGATACGCAGTATTTT
>TRBJ1-2|NA|TRBD1|TRBV6-5
CASSYWNGQVNYGYTF
TGTGCCAGCAGTTACTGGAACGGACAGGTTAACTATGGCTACACCTTC
>TRBJ1-5|NA|NA|TRBV2
CASSATGSDQPQHF
TGTGCCAGCAGCGCAACAGGCTCCGATCAGCCCCAGCATTTT
>TRBJ1-2|NA|NA|TRBV18
CASSPTAYYGYTF
TGTGCCAGCTCACCAACAGCCTACTATGGCTACACCTTC
>TRBJ1-4|NA|NA|TRBV7-9
CASRGANEKLVF
TGTGCCAGCAGGGGCGCTAATGAAAAACTGGTTTTT
>TRBJ2-1|few|NA|TRBV6-2/TRBV6-3
CASSYWPSDNEQFF
TGTGCCAGCAGTTATTGGCCCAGCGACAATGAGCAGTTCTTC
>TRBJ2-1|NA|NA|TRBV11-2
CASSSDGYPSYNEQFF
TGTGCCAGCAGCTCGGACGGCTACCCCTCCTACAATGAGCAGTTCTTC
>TRBJ2-7|few|NA|TRBV19
CASSTSGWGTYEQYF
TGTGCCAGTAGTACATCCGGTTGGGGAACCTACGAGCAGTACTTC
>TRBJ2-2|few|NA|TRBV5-6
CASSQEVNTGELFF
TGTGCCAGCAGCCAAGAAGTCAACACCGGGGAGCTGTTTTTT
>TRBJ2-7|few|NA|TRBV9
CASSGRGAYEQYF
TGTGCCAGCAGCGGAAGGGGGGCATACGAGCAGTACTTC
>TRBJ2-5|NA|NA|TRBV12-3/TRBV12-4
CASTPGIQETQYF
TGTGCCAGCACCCCGGGGATCCAAGAGACCCAGTACTTC
>TRBJ2-1|few|NA|TRBV25-1
CASSDSSSYNEQFF
TGTGCCAGCAGTGACAGCTCTTCCTACAATGAGCAGTTCTTC
>TRBJ2-2|many|TRBD1|TRBV20-1
CSARPWDRGSTGELFF
TGCAGTGCTCGCCCGTGGGACAGGGGGAGCACCGGGGAGCTGTTTTTT
>TRBJ2-4|NA|NA|TRBV2
CAGAEGQSQNIQYF
TGTGCCGGCGCCGAGGGACAATCGCAAAACATTCAGTACTTC
>TRBJ1-2|NA|NA|TRBV27
CASSRAVKGGYTF
TGTGCCAGCAGTCGGGCCGTTAAGGGGGGCTACACCTTC
>TRBJ2-7|many|NA|TRBV28
CATHSGAGEQYF
TGTGCCACCCATTCAGGGGCAGGCGAGCAGTACTTC
>TRBJ1-3|NA|NA|TRBV13
CASSPNKRWATGNTIYF
TGTGCCAGCAGCCCGAATAAGAGGTGGGCAACCGGAAACACCATATATTTT
>TRBJ2-2|many|TRBD1|TRBV7-8
CASSRTGGTGELFF
TGTGCCAGCAGTCGGACAGGGGGCACCGGGGAGCTGTTTTTT
>TRBJ2-3|few|TRBD1|TRBV12-3/TRBV12-4
CASTTPGQVSDTQYF
TGTGCCAGCACTACACCGGGACAGGTGTCGGATACGCAGTATTTT
>TRBJ2-7|NA|NA|TRBV20-1
CSASGWESVDEQYF
TGCAGTGCTAGTGGGTGGGAGTCGGTCGACGAGCAGTACTTC
>TRBJ2-5|few|NA|TRBV20-1
CSARFGRVETQYF
TGCAGTGCTAGATTTGGAAGGGTAGAGACCCAGTACTTC
>TRBJ2-5|few|NA|TRBV11-2
CASSTRIGSTQYF
TGTGCCAGCAGCACCCGGATCGGTTCGACCCAGTACTTC
>TRBJ2-3|few|TRBD2|TRBV20-1
CSASGLAGSSTDTQYF
TGCAGTGCTAGCGGGCTAGCGGGATCGAGCACAGATACGCAGTATTTT
>TRBJ2-5|few|NA|TRBV7-2
CASKSGGGGTQYF
TGTGCCAGCAAATCCGGGGGTGGGGGGACCCAGTACTTC
>TRBJ2-5|few|NA|TRBV7-8
CASSLRNRGNSETQYF
TGTGCCAGCAGCTTAAGGAACCGCGGGAACTCAGAGACCCAGTACTTC
>TRBJ2-7|NA|TRBD2|TRBV12-3/TRBV12-4
CASSPGLANEQYF
TGTGCCAGCTCCCCGGGACTAGCTAACGAGCAGTACTTC